These T cell receptor beta chains were read from a single sample in a study of shared clonotypes between healthy human individuals. Clones were read by immunoSEQ multiplex PCR, and TCRdb kept only the in-frame ones, dropping some. The repertoire holds 2 million to 3 million clones, with around 90% as singletons. The specimen was naive CD4+ T cells sorted from blood. These receptors all come from a man aged 18 to 29 in good health. Each CDR3 is given with its conserved first and last residue. Each record gives: V gene, J gene, clone size, D gene, CDR3 DNA, CDR3 protein. D genes are given only for firm matches. The size of a clone is reported for some rows only, either as once, few or many, or as a class for expanded clones.

TRBV27	TRBJ2-5	NA	NA	TGTGCCAGCAGCTCCCTAGCGCAAGAGACCCAGTACTTC	CASSSLAQETQYF
TRBV13	TRBJ2-3	NA	TRBD1	TGTGCCAGCAGTTTAACAGGGGAAAGCACAGATACGCAGTATTTT	CASSLTGESTDTQYF
TRBV5-1	TRBJ2-7	NA	NA	TGCGCCAGCAGCTTGGAAAGCTACGAGCAGTACTTC	CASSLESYEQYF
TRBV28	TRBJ2-7	NA	NA	TGTGCCAGCAGGGCGGCCGGGGACTACGAGCAGTACTTC	CASRAAGDYEQYF
TRBV10-3	TRBJ2-1	NA	TRBD1	TGTGCCATCAGTGAGGAAGGACAGGGGGCGAATGAGCAGTTCTTC	CAISEEGQGANEQFF
TRBV7-2	TRBJ2-7	NA	TRBD1	TGTGCCAGCAGCGTAGGACAGGGGGACACCTACGAGCAGTACTTC	CASSVGQGDTYEQYF
TRBV9	TRBJ1-3	NA	NA	TGTGCCAGCAGCCGAGAGACAGGTTCCTCTGGAAACACCATATATTTT	CASSRETGSSGNTIYF
TRBV5-4	TRBJ2-2	NA	TRBD1	TGTGCCAGCAGCTTGTTCGGGACAGGCAACACCGGGGAGCTGTTTTTT	CASSLFGTGNTGELFF
TRBV7-9	TRBJ1-1	NA	NA	TGTGCCAGCAGCTTAGCGCAGGGGAACACTGAAGCTTTCTTT	CASSLAQGNTEAFF
TRBV2	TRBJ2-1	few	NA	TGTGCCAGCAGTGAAGCTCCAGCGGGGCAGTTCTTC	CASSEAPAGQFF
TRBV7-2	TRBJ2-7	NA	TRBD2	TGTGCCAGCAGCCGTCTAACTAGCGGGAGTAACTACGAGCAGTACTTC	CASSRLTSGSNYEQYF
TRBV6-1	TRBJ2-3	NA	NA	TGTGCCAGCAGTGAAGACTGGATATCGCAGTATTTT	CASSEDWISQYF
TRBV5-8	TRBJ2-3	NA	NA	TGTGCCAGCAGCTTGTGGAGGGGGACAGATACGCAGTATTTT	CASSLWRGTDTQYF
TRBV28	TRBJ2-3	once	TRBD2	TGTGCCAGCAGTCCTCCTAGCGGACTCCTCACAGATACGCAGTATTTT	CASSPPSGLLTDTQYF
TRBV6-4	TRBJ1-2	NA	NA	TGTGCCAGCAGTTATTTTGGGACGCTACCCCCTAACTATGGCTACACCTTC	CASSYFGTLPPNYGYTF
TRBV27	TRBJ1-6	NA	NA	TGTGCCAGCAGTTCCCAGGGAGAGAATTCACCCCTCCACTTT	CASSSQGENSPLHF
TRBV19	TRBJ2-6	NA	NA	TGTGCCAGTAGTATGGGCCAGCGCTCTGGGGCCAACGTCCTGACTTTC	CASSMGQRSGANVLTF
TRBV19	TRBJ2-1	once	NA	TGTGCCAGTAGTCTGGAGGCCGGGACCAAATATATCAATGAGCAGTTCTTC	CASSLEAGTKYINEQFF
TRBV15	TRBJ1-4	NA	TRBD1	TGTGCCACCAGGACGTTACAGGGGATAGGAACTAATGAAAAACTGTTTTTT	CATRTLQGIGTNEKLFF
TRBV20-1	TRBJ1-2	NA	NA	TGCAGTGCTAAAGGGGAGGGTGGCTACACCTTC	CSAKGEGGYTF
TRBV6-1	TRBJ2-7	NA	TRBD1	TGTGCCAGCAGCAGACAGGGGGGAACCTACGAGCAGTACTTC	CASSRQGGTYEQYF
TRBV5-1	TRBJ1-1	few	NA	TGCGCCAGCAGCCCCCAGGAGAACACTGAAGCTTTCTTT	CASSPQENTEAFF
TRBV18	TRBJ2-4	NA	NA	TGTGCCAGCTCACCCCCTGGACAGTTAGCCAAAAACATTCAGTACTTC	CASSPPGQLAKNIQYF
TRBV28	TRBJ1-5	NA	NA	TGTGCCAGCAGTCCTCAGGAATTAGACCAGCCCCAGCATTTT	CASSPQELDQPQHF
TRBV4-1	TRBJ2-5	NA	TRBD2	TGCGCCAGCAGCCAAGCAGGGACTAGCGAAGAGACCCAGTACTTC	CASSQAGTSEETQYF
TRBV5-1	TRBJ2-3	NA	NA	TGCGCCAGCAGCTTGGTCGCAGATACGCAGTATTTT	CASSLVADTQYF
TRBV18	TRBJ2-7	NA	NA	TGTGCCAGCTCCCAGACTAGTTCCTACGAGCAGTACTTC	CASSQTSSYEQYF
TRBV29-1	TRBJ2-3	NA	TRBD2	TGCAGCGTTGTGGTTCTAGCGGGGATTAGCACAGATACGCAGTATTTT	CSVVVLAGISTDTQYF
TRBV10-1	TRBJ2-1	NA	NA	TGCGCCAGCGCTGGGGTAGGGACCGCGCAGTTCTTC	CASAGVGTAQFF